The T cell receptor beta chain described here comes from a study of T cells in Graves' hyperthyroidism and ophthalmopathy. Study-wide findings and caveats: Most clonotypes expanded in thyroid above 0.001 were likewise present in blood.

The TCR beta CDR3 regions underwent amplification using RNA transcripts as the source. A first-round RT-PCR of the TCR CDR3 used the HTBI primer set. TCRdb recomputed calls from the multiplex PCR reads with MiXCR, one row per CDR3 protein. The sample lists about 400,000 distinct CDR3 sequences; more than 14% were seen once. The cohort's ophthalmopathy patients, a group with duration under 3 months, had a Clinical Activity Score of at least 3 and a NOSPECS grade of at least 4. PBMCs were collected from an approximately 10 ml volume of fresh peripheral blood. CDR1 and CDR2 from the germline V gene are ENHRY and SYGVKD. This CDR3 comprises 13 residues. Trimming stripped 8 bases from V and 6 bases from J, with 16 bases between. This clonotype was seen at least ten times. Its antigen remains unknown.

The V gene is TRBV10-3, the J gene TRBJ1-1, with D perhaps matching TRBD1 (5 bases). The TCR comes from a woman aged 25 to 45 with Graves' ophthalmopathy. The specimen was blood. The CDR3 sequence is CAISYSQGSEAFF. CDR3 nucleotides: TGTGCCATCTCCTATTCTCAGGGTTCTGAAGCTTTCTTT.